The source of this T cell receptor (beta chain) is a study of identical twins. Study-level results: Findings came from cross-sectional statistics, without long-term follow-up of donors. Cord blood beta clonotypes present at high abundance carried fewer insertions; no such pattern appeared in memory repertoires. Twins' surplus sharing was weaker for beta out-of-frame sequences. The models systematically underestimated how much out-of-frame TCR alpha was shared in monozygotic twins.

From the 5' RACE reads, TCRdb called clonotypes with MiXCR, one entry per CDR3 protein. The table lists about 240,000 distinct CDR3 sequences, around 7.6% of them singletons, with under 6.5% in the top ten. The V end lost 7 bases, the J end lost 6 bases, and 12 bases lay between the germline ends. The CDR3 spans 13 residues. This clonotype was counted many times. Its antigen is undetermined. This same sample was also part of a study on yellow fever vaccine responses in identical twins.

The clonotype comes from a woman between 18 and 30 years old in good health. The specimen sequenced was CD8+ T cells sorted from blood. The chain couples TRBV12-3 or TRBV12-4 to TRBJ1-4, with unresolved D. The CDR3 DNA follows: TGTGCCAGCAATGGAAATCCCCATGAAAAACTGTTTTTT. Translating gives CASNGNPHEKLFF.